This T cell receptor (beta chain) was captured in a study of T cell changes during pregnancy in multiple sclerosis. The CDR3 is 10 residues long. Germline CDR1 SQVTM, CDR2 ANQGSEA. The V and J ends lost 4 bases and 4 bases respectively, with 4 bases between them. TCRdb keeps only in-frame clones here, not all; method: immunoSEQ multiplex PCR. The sample shows 45,000 to 60,000 clones, over 80% of them seen only once. The rearrangement links TRBV29-1 to TRBJ1-1; D not resolved. The TCR comes from a female donor with multiple sclerosis, enrolled in a pregnancy study. The sample in question was CD4+ T cells from peripheral blood mononuclear cells, obtained in the third trimester of pregnancy. CDR3 in amino acids: CSVGGTEAFF. CDR3 bases: TGCAGCGTTGGAGGCACTGAAGCTTTCTTT.